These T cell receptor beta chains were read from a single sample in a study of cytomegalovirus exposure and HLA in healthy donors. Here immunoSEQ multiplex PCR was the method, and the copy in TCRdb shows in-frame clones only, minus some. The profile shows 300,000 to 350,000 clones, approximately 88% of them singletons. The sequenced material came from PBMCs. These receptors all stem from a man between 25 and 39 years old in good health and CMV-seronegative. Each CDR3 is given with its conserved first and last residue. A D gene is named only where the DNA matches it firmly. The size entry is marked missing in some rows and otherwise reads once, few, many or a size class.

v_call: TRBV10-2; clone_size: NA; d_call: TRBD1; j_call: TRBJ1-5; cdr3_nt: TGCGCCAGCAGTACAGGGGGCAATCAGCCCCAGCATTTT; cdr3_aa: CASSTGGNQPQHF
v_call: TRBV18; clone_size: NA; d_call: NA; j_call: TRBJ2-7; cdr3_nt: TGTGCCAGCTCACCTTCAGGTTCCTACGAGCAGTACTTC; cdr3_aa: CASSPSGSYEQYF
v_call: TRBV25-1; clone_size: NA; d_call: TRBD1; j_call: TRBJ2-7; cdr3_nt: TGTGCCAGCAGTGGGCAGGGGGTTTCCTACGAGCAGTACTTC; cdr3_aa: CASSGQGVSYEQYF
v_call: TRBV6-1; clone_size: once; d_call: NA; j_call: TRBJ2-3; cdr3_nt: TGTGCCAGCAGTGAATGGGGATCGAGGGCAGATACGCAGTATTTT; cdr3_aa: CASSEWGSRADTQYF
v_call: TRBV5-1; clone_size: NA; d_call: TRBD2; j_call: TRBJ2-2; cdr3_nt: TGCGCCAGCAGCTTGGGCGGGGGGCGACACACCGGGGAGCTGTTTTTT; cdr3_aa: CASSLGGGRHTGELFF
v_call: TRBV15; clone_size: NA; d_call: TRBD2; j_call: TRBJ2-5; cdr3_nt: TGTGCCACCAGCCGCCCGACTAGCGGGGGTGGAGAGACCCAGTACTTC; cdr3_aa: CATSRPTSGGGETQYF
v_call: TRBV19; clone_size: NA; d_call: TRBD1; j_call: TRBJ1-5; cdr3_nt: TGTGCCAGTATTGGGACAGGGAAATTTAGCAATCAGCCCCAGCATTTT; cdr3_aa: CASIGTGKFSNQPQHF
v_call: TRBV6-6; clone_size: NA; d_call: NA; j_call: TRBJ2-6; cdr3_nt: TGTGCCAGCAGTCGCCCCGGCTCTGGGGCCAACGTCCTGACTTTC; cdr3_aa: CASSRPGSGANVLTF
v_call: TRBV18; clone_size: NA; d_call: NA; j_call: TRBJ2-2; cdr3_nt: TGTGCCAGCTCTACTAACAGGGCCCCCGGGGAGCTGTTTTTT; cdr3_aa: CASSTNRAPGELFF
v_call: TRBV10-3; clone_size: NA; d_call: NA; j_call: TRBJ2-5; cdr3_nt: TGTGCCATCGCCGACGCAGGCAGTTTGCGGACCCAGTACTTC; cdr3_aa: CAIADAGSLRTQYF
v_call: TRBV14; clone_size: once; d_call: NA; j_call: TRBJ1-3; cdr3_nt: TGTGCCAGCAGCCAAGATTGGCAGCGGCTAGGGGGAAACACCATATATTTT; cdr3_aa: CASSQDWQRLGGNTIYF
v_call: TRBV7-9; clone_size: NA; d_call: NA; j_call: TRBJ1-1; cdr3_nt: TGTGCCAGCAGCTTACAGGGGAACACTGAAGCTTTCTTT; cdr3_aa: CASSLQGNTEAFF
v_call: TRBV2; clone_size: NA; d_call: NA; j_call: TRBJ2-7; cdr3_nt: TGTGCCAGCAGTGAAGCACAAACTGACAGTTACAGGTGGGGAAAGGAGCAGTACTTC; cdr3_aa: CASSEAQTDSYRWGKEQYF
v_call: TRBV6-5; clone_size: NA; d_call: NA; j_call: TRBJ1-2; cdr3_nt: TGTGCCAGCAGGAGGTTTATGGACTATGGCTACACCTTC; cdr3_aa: CASRRFMDYGYTF
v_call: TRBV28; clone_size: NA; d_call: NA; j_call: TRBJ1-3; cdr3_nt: TGTGCCAGCAGTTTGGACAGCGGCCATGGAAACACCATATATTTT; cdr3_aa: CASSLDSGHGNTIYF
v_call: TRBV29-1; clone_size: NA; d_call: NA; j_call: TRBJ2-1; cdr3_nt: TGCAGCGTTGGCCAGACTAGAGTAACCGACAATGAGCAGTTCTTC; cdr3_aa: CSVGQTRVTDNEQFF
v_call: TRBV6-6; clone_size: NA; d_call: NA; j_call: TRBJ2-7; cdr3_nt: TGTGCCAGCAGTTATGCGGACATGATGATTACCTACGAGCAGTACTTC; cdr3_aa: CASSYADMMITYEQYF
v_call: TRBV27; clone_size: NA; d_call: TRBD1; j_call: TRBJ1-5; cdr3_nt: TGTGCCAGCAGTCCCACGACAGGGGGTTTTACTCAGCCCCAGCATTTT; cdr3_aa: CASSPTTGGFTQPQHF
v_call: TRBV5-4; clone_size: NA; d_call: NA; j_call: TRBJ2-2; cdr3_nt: TGTGCCAGCAGTCGACTAGGACCGACGAACACCGGGGAGCTGTTTTTT; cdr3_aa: CASSRLGPTNTGELFF
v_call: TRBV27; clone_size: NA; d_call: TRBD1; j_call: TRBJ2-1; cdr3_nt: TGTGCCAGCAGAGGCGGGACAGGGAGCTACAATGAGCAGTTCTTC; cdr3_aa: CASRGGTGSYNEQFF
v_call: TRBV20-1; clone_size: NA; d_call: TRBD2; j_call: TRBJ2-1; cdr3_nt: TGCAGTGCTAGACCAGCGGGGGGGCAGTTCTTC; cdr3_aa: CSARPAGGQFF
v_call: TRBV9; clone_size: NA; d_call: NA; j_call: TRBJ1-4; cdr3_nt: TGTGCCAGCAGCGTAGTGGGGGGACCTAATGAAAAACTGTTTTTT; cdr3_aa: CASSVVGGPNEKLFF
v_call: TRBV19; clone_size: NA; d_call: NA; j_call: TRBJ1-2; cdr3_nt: TGTGCCAGTAGTGACGACAGGCGTGGAGGCTACACCTTC; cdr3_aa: CASSDDRRGGYTF
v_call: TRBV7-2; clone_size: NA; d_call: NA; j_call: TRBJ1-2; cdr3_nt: TGTGCCAGCAGCTTAGACGGGACTTACTATGGCTACACCTTC; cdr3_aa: CASSLDGTYYGYTF
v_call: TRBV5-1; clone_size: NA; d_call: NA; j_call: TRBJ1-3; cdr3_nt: TGCGCCAGCAGCTTGGAGGGACAATCTGGAAACACCATATATTTT; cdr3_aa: CASSLEGQSGNTIYF
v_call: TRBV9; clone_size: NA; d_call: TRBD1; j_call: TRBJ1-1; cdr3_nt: TGTGCCAGCAGCCCCCACGGGACAGGGGTAACAAACACTGAAGCTTTCTTT; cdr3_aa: CASSPHGTGVTNTEAFF
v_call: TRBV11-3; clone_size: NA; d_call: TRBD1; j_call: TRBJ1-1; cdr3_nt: TGTGCCAGCAGCTTGAGGGGGCATAACACTGAAGCTTTCTTT; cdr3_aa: CASSLRGHNTEAFF
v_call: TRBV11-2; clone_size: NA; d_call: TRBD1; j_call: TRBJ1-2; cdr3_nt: TGTGCCAGCAGCCCAAAGACAGGGGACCGCTATGGCTACACCTTC; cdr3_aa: CASSPKTGDRYGYTF
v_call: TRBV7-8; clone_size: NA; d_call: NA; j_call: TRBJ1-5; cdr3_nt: TGTGCCAGCAGCGCTTTGACAGGCGCCAATAGCAATCAGCCCCAGCATTTT; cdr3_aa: CASSALTGANSNQPQHF
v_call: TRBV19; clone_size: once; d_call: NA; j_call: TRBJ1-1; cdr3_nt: TGTGCCAGTAGTCCTTCGGTGAAGAACACTGAAGCTTTCTTT; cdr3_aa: CASSPSVKNTEAFF
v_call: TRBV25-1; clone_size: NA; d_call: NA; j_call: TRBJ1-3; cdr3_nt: TGTGCCAGCAGTGACATAGACTCTGGAAACACCATATATTTT; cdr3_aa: CASSDIDSGNTIYF
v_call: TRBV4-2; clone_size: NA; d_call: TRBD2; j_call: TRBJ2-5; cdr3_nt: TGTGCCAGCAGCCCGCGGACTAGCGGGGGAGAAGAGACCCAGTACTTC; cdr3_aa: CASSPRTSGGEETQYF
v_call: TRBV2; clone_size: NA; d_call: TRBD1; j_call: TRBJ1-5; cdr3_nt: TGTGCCAGCACATGGGGACAGGGGGCGATTCAGCCCCAGCATTTT; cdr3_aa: CASTWGQGAIQPQHF
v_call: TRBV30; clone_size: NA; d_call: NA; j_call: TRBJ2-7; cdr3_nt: TGTGCCTGGAGTGTGTCGGGATCCTACGAGCAGTACTTC; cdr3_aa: CAWSVSGSYEQYF
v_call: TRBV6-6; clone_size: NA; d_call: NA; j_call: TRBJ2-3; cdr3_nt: TGTGCCAGCAGTTACTCCGTGGCAGGTCAGTCAGATACGCAGTATTTT; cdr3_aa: CASSYSVAGQSDTQYF
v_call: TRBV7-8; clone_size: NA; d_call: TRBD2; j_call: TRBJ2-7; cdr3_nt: TGTGCCAGCAGCTCCACTAGCGGGGCCGAGCAGTACTTC; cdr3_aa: CASSSTSGAEQYF
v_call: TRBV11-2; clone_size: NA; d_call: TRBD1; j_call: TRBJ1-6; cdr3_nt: TGTGCCAGCAGCCAGACAGGGGTCTTGAATTCACCCCTCCACTTT; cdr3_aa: CASSQTGVLNSPLHF
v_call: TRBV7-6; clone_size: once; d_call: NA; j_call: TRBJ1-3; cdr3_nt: TGTGCCAGCAGCTTAGGTCTAGGGGAAGGAAACACCATATATTTT; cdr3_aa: CASSLGLGEGNTIYF
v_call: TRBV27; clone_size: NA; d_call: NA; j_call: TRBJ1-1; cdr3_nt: TGTGCCAGCAGTTCGAGGGCGGCTCGGACTGAAGCTTTCTTT; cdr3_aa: CASSSRAARTEAFF
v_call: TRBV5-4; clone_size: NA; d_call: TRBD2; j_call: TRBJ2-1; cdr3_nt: TGTGCCAGCAGCCCCACCACTAGCGGGGGGCCTTACAATGAGCAGTTCTTC; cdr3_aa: CASSPTTSGGPYNEQFF
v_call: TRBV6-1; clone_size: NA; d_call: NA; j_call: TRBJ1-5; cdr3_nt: TGTGCCAGCAGTGAAGGGGCAGGGCCCCAGCCCCAGCATTTT; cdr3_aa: CASSEGAGPQPQHF
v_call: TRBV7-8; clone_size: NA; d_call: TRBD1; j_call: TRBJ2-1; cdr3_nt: TGTGCCAGCAGCTCCGACAGGGATGAGCAGTTCTTC; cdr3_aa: CASSSDRDEQFF
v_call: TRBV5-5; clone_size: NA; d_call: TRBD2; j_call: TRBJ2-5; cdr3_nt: TGTGCCAGCAGCTGGATAGCGGGAACGAGGATTGAGACCCAGTACTTC; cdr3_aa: CASSWIAGTRIETQYF
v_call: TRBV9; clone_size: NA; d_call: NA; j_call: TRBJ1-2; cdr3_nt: TGTGCCAGCAGCGTAGATACAGGGCTCGCTAACTATGGCTACACCTTC; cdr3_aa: CASSVDTGLANYGYTF
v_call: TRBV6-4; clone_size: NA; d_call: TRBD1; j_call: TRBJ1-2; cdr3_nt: TGTGCCAGCAGATTGGGACAGAGCTATGGCTACACCTTC; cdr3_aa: CASRLGQSYGYTF
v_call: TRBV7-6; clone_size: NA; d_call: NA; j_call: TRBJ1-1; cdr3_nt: TGTGCCAGCAGCTCTCCCCGCACTGAAGCTTTCTTT; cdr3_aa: CASSSPRTEAFF
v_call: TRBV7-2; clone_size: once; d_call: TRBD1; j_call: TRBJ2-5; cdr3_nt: TGTGCCAGCAGCAAAAATTACCTACAGGGGACAGGGCAAGAGACCCAGTACTTC; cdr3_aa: CASSKNYLQGTGQETQYF
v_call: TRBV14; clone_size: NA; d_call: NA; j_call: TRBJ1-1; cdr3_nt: TGTGCCAGCAGCCAACGACGAAGGTACGAAGCCTCGGGCACTGAAGCTTTCTTT; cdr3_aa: CASSQRRRYEASGTEAFF
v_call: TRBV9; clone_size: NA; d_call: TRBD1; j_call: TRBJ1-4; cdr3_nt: TGTGCCAGCAGCTTCAGGGACAGCCGAAATGAAAAACTGTTTTTT; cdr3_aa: CASSFRDSRNEKLFF
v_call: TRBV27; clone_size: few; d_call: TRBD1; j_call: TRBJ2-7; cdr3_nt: TGTGCCAGCAGTCGACAGGGGGCCCTCGAGCAGTACTTC; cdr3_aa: CASSRQGALEQYF
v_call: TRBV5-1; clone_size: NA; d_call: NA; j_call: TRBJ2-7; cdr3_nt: TGCGCCAGCAGCTTTAACAGTTTTGAGTCCTACGAGCAGTACTTC; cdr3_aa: CASSFNSFESYEQYF
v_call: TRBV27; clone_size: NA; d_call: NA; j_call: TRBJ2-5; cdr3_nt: TGTGCCAGCGCCAACACCTTACAAGAGACCCAGTACTTC; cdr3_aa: CASANTLQETQYF
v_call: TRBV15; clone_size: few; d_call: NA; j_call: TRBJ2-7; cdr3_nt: TGTGCCACCAGCACCCGGTCGGAGTACGAGCAGTACTTC; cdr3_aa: CATSTRSEYEQYF
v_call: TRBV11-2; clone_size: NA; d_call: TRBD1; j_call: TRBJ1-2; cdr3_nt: TGTGCCACCTCGACAGGGGGCGGCTATGGCTACACCTTC; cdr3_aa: CATSTGGGYGYTF
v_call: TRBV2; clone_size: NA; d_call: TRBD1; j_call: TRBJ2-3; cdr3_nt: TGTGCCAGCAGTGCCGGGACAGGTAGCACAGATACGCAGTATTTT; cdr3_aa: CASSAGTGSTDTQYF